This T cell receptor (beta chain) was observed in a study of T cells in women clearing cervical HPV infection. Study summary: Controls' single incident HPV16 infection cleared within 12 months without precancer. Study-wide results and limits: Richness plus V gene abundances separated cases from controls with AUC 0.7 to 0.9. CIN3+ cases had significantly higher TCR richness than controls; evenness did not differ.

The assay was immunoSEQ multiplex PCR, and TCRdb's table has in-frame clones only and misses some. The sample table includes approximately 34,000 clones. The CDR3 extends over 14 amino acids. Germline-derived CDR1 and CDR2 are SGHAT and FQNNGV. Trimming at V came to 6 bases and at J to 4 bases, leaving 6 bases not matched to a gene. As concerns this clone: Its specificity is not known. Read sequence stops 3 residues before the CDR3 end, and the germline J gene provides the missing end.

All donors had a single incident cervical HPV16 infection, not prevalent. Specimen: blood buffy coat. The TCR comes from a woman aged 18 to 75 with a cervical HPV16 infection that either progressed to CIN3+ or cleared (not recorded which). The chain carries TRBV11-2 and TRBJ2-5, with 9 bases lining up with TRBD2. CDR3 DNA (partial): TGTGCCAGCAGGGATAGCGGGAGTGGAGAGACC. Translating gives CASRDSGSGET. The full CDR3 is CASRDSGSGETQYF.